Following are 8 T cell receptor beta chains from one sample sequenced in a study of T cell repertoires in cytomegalovirus infection (dated by TCRdb to between 2017 and 2020). This sample's treatment or condition label indicates: in vitro stimulation with specific CMV peptide epitopes to enrich CMV-specific T cells. These receptors' antigens are unknown. These reads were obtained on an Illumina HiSeq 1500. TCRdb ran its own pipeline on the public reads, namely fastp trimming at Q25 and MiXCR clone calling, and kept in-frame beta chains. CDR3 protein duplicates are merged, each entry listing the most common genes and DNA. The sample table holds fewer than 850,000 distinct CDR3 sequences, of which 29% were seen once. 10% to 15% of the sample goes to the ten largest clones. The specimen comprised cultured CD8+ T cells from PBMCs, sampled from culture after CMV antigen stimulation. All receptors come from a human donor in good health (CMV status not recorded). Some clones in this sample may be carry-over from other donors' samples.

In this sample, this clonotype turned up many times. The gene calls are TRBV7-2 and TRBJ2-3; D not certain. Germline V gene sequence: CDR1 SGHTA, CDR2 FQGNSA. This CDR3 contains 13 residues. V was cut by 2 bases and J by 9 bases, with 12 bases left in between. CDR3 sequence (DNA): TGTGCCAGCAGCTTATGGACCCTGGAGACGCAGTATTTT. Amino acid sequence: CASSLWTLETQYF.

This clonotype was picked up many times. The rearrangement uses TRBV7-9 and TRBJ1-1; D is perhaps TRBD1 (6 bases). Trimming pared 4 bases from V and 4 bases from J, leaving 13 bases between. The germline V gene encodes CDR1 SEHNR and CDR2 FQNEAQ (reference sequence). The CDR3 has 14 amino acids. CDR3 residues: CASSSEGVGTEAFF. DNA of the CDR3: TGTGCCAGCAGCTCTGAGGGGGTCGGCACTGAAGCTTTCTTT. Full variable domain (rest looked up from reference TRBV7-9 and TRBJ1-1): DTGVSQNPRHKITKRGQNVTFRCDPISEHNRLYWYRQTLGQGPEFLTYFQNEAQLEKSRLLSDRFSAERPKGSFSTLEIQRTEQGDSAMYLCASSSEGVGTEAFFGQGTRLTVV.

The chain has TRBV2 and TRBJ1-2, with TRBD1 identical over 7 bases. This CDR3 comprises 15 residues. The germline V gene has CDR1 SNHLY and CDR2 FYNNEI. J lost 7 bases, V lost 8 bases, and 16 bases had no gene match. CDR3 in DNA: TGTGCCAGCCCGATATCCGGGACAGTTAGCGGTGGCTACACCTTC. The encoded protein is CASPISGTVSGGYTF.

The rearrangement uses TRBV9 and TRBJ1-1; 7 bases agree with TRBD1. The CDR3 is 15 amino acids. From germline, CDR1 is SGDLS and CDR2 YYNGEE. With V trimmed by 5 bases and J by 2 bases, 9 bases remained unmatched. CDR3 nucleotides: TGTGCCAGCAGTGCCTCCCGGGACAGTAACACTGAAGCTTTCTTT. Amino acid sequence: CASSASRDSNTEAFF.

This clonotype was counted a few times. The J gene is TRBJ1-6, the V gene TRBV28; perhaps TRBD1 as D (5 bases). This CDR3 comprises 16 residues. Germline assignment: CDR1 MDHEN and CDR2 SYDVKM. The ends were cut back, 2 bases at V and 7 bases at J, with 15 bases in the middle. CDR3 DNA: TGTGCCAGCAGTTTAAATCCAGGGAAATTGAATTCACCCCTCCACTTT. It translates to CASSLNPGKLNSPLHF.

The V gene is TRBV29-1, the J gene TRBJ1-1, with 9 bases identical to TRBD1. J lost 0 bases, V lost 3 bases, and 2 bases had no gene match. In germline, CDR1 is SQVTM, CDR2 ANQGSEA. The CDR3 is 14 residues long. In DNA, the CDR3 is TGCAGCGTTGATACAGGGGGCGTGAACACTGAAGCTTTCTTT. As protein: CSVDTGGVNTEAFF.

The chain is built from TRBV6-1 and TRBJ2-7, with a tentative D call TRBD2 (5 bases). CDR1 and CDR2 (germline): MNHNS, SASEGT. The CDR3 is 13 residues long. Trimming took 6 bases from V and 7 from J, leaving 16 bases between them. The CDR3 is CASSPGFLGEQYF. The CDR3, as DNA: TGTGCCAGCAGCCCGGGGTTCTTGGGGGAGCAGTACTTC.

The chain is built from TRBV11-2 and TRBJ1-1, with D hard to call. The ends were cut back, 5 bases at V and 0 bases at J, with 7 bases in the middle. Germline V gene data show CDR1 as SGHAT and CDR2 as FQNNGV. The CDR3 is 13 amino acids. The CDR3 DNA reads TGTGCCAGCAGCGCCGAGCTGAACACTGAAGCTTTCTTT. Translating gives CASSAELNTEAFF.